The 25 T cell receptor beta chains given below trace back to one sample, sequenced in a study of shared clonotypes between healthy human individuals. Assay used: immunoSEQ multiplex PCR; TCRdb lists only in-frame clones, some missing. The sample holds over a million clones, roughly 96% seen once. Material: naive CD4+ T cells sorted from blood. Subset meaning: CD45RA+ positively selected. These receptors were obtained from a man aged 30 to 39 in good health.

The chain joins TRBV2 to TRBJ2-7; D ambiguous. CDR3 size: 13 residues. Trimming took 9 bases from V and 2 from J, leaving 14 bases between them. Germline V lookup: CDR1 SNHLY, CDR2 FYNNEI. CDR3 nucleotide sequence: TGTGCCAGTTATCCCCTAAGCCCCTACGAGCAGTACTTC. Its translation is CASYPLSPYEQYF.

The V call is TRBV18, the J call TRBJ1-2, with 7 bases aligning to TRBD1. The CDR3 length is 17 residues. Germline values: CDR1 KGHSH, CDR2 LQKENI. The J segment lost 0 bases and the V segment lost 4 bases, leaving 11 bases of the junction unmatched. CDR3 DNA: TGTGCCAGCTCACTCCAGAAGGGGGCAGCAGCTAACTATGGCTACACCTTC. It codes for CASSLQKGAAANYGYTF. Variable domain in full (rest from reference TRBV18 and TRBJ1-2): NAGVMQNPRHLVRRRGQEARLRCSPMKGHSHVYWYRQLPEEGLKFMVYLQKENIIDESGMPKERFSAEFPKEGPSILRIQQVVRGDSAAYFCASSLQKGAAANYGYTFGSGTRLTVV.

V usage is TRBV6-5 and J usage is TRBJ2-1, with 16 bases fitting TRBD2. Germline CDR1 is MNHEY and CDR2 is SVGAGI. V dropped 4 bases and J dropped 11; count of bases not matched to a gene: 5. The CDR3 runs to 15 residues. The DNA of the CDR3 is TGTGCCAGCAGTTCGCCGGGACTAGCGGGGGGGAAGCAGTTCTTC. It translates to CASSSPGLAGGKQFF.

This clone was seen once. The chain couples TRBV6-5 to TRBJ1-2; possibly TRBD1 for D (6 bases). Germline V gives CDR1 MNHEY, CDR2 SVGAGI. This CDR3 region has 14 residues. V dropped 2 bases and J dropped 8 bases, with 15 bases sitting between them. CDR3 sequence: CASSYTGLPRGYTF. CDR3 sequence (DNA): TGTGCCAGCAGTTACACAGGGTTGCCACGCGGCTACACCTTC.

The CDR3 region is CASSSRGMSPGELFF. The CDR3 nucleotides read TGTGCCAGCAGCTCTCGGGGGATGTCACCCGGGGAGCTGTTTTTT. The chain employs TRBV7-9 and TRBJ2-2, with D perhaps matching TRBD2 (6 bases). There are 15 residues in the CDR3. Per the germline V gene, CDR1 is SEHNR and CDR2 is FQNEAQ (reference sequence). V was clipped by 4 bases and J by 6 bases, with 15 bases between them.

CDR3 amino acids: CASSPQRGGGYEQYF. The CDR3, as DNA: TGTGCCAGCAGTCCACAAAGGGGGGGCGGCTACGAGCAGTACTTC. The chain uses TRBV5-4 and TRBJ2-7; weak D call: TRBD2 (7 bases). The V gene lost 5 bases and the J gene lost 3 bases, with 18 bases spanning the gap. CDR3 length: 15 residues. CDR1 SGHNT and CDR2 YYREEE come from the germline V gene (reference sequence).

CDR3 DNA sequence: TGTGCCAGCAGCTTGGGGCTAGCGGGAGTGGTAGATGAGCAGTTCTTC. Amino acid sequence: CASSLGLAGVVDEQFF. The chain recombines TRBV5-6 with TRBJ2-1; 10 nucleotides align to TRBD2. V lost 0 bases to trimming and J lost 8 bases; unmatched junction nucleotides: 8. The V gene's germline CDR1 is SGHDT and CDR2 YYEEEE. The CDR3 is 16 residues long.

The genes are TRBV28 and TRBJ1-2, with a weak D call TRBD1 (6 bases). V was cut by 2 bases and J by 3 bases, with 16 bases left in between. The CDR3 length is 16 residues. Per germline, CDR1 MDHEN and CDR2 SYDVKM. Written as DNA, the CDR3 is TGTGCCAGCAGTTTACCCTCGGGGGCAGGAGACTATGGCTACACCTTC. It specifies CASSLPSGAGDYGYTF.

This sequence joins TRBV9 and TRBJ1-4; D is undetermined. The CDR3 covers 14 residues. Germline V gives CDR1 SGDLS, CDR2 YYNGEE. Trimming pared 4 bases from V and 5 bases from J, leaving 12 bases between. The CDR3 DNA sequence: TGTGCCAGCAGCCCTACCGGGAGGAATGAAAAACTGTTTTTT. This sequence encodes CASSPTGRNEKLFF.

The table lists this clone with a count of one. This chain joins TRBV28 and TRBJ1-5; maybe TRBD1 (5 bases). Germline V gives CDR1 MDHEN, CDR2 SYDVKM. CDR3 size: 16 residues. Deletions cut 3 bases from V and 7 bases from J, with 19 bases between. CDR3 nucleotide sequence: TGTGCCAGCAGTTTGGAACCGAGAGGGGTAAGCCAGCCCCAGCATTTT. Protein sequence: CASSLEPRGVSQPQHF.

The V gene is TRBV29-1, the J gene TRBJ1-4; possible D gene TRBD1, 5 bases. V was shortened by 4 bases and J by 0 bases, with 9 bases between the two germline ends. Germline loops: CDR1 SQVTM, CDR2 ANQGSEA. The CDR3 spans 14 residues. The CDR3 sequence is CSVGETATNEKLFF. CDR3 bases: TGCAGCGTTGGTGAGACAGCAACTAATGAAAAACTGTTTTTT. Full variable domain (rest looked up from reference TRBV29-1 and TRBJ1-4): SAVISQKPSRDICQRGTSLTIQCQVDSQVTMMFWYRQQPGQSLTLIATANQGSEATYESGFVIDKFPISRPNLTFSTLTVSNMSPEDSSIYLCSVGETATNEKLFFGSGTQLSVL.

This clone was found once. This chain joins TRBV6-5 and TRBJ1-4, with TRBD1 as a possible D gene (6 bases). In germline, CDR1 is MNHEY, CDR2 SVGAGI. The CDR3 runs to 13 residues. V gave up 7 bases and J gave up 5 bases, with 11 bases separating them. CDR3: CASKGGRNEKLFF. CDR3 in DNA: TGTGCCAGCAAGGGGGGGCGAAATGAAAAACTGTTTTTT.

The chain links TRBV10-1 to TRBJ2-2; D is possibly TRBD1 (5 bases). Germline values: CDR1 WNHNN, CDR2 SYGVQD (reference sequence). V gave up 3 bases and J gave up 4 bases, with 15 bases separating them. The CDR3 loop spans 16 amino acids. This CDR3 is CASSDFRGATTGELFF. For the CDR3, the DNA is TGCGCCAGCAGTGATTTTAGGGGCGCAACCACCGGGGAGCTGTTTTTT.

On this clone: Other DNA sequences in this specimen translate into the identical CDR3. This chain joins TRBV6-4 and TRBJ1-1, with TRBD1 matching 7 bases. V shed 6 bases, J shed 2 bases, and the junction held 3 bases outside the gene matches. CDR1 is MRHNA, CDR2 SNTAGT, per germline. There are 13 residues in the CDR3. The CDR3 spells CASRRQGNTEAFF. In DNA form, the CDR3 reads TGTGCCAGCAGGAGACAGGGAAACACTGAAGCTTTCTTT.

This chain links TRBV5-6 with TRBJ2-2, with 11 bases lining up with TRBD1. J was trimmed by 4 bases and V by 0 bases; bases with no gene match: 2. This CDR3 is built from 16 residues. Germline CDR1 is SGHDT and CDR2 is YYEEEE. CDR3 nucleotide sequence: TGTGCCAGCAGCTTGGTTGGGACAGGGGGCACCGGGGAGCTGTTTTTT. It encodes CASSLVGTGGTGELFF.

This clone was picked up one time. V is TRBV2 and J is TRBJ2-2; D not resolved. The CDR3 is made up of 14 amino acids. V gave up 4 bases and J gave up 1 base, with 7 bases separating them. Looked up from germline, CDR1 is SNHLY and CDR2 is FYNNEI. The CDR3, as DNA: TGTGCCAGCAGTGTAGAGGAGAACACCGGGGAGCTGTTTTTT. Amino acid sequence: CASSVEENTGELFF.

J is TRBJ2-3 and V is TRBV15, with D perhaps matching TRBD1 (5 bases). The V end was cut by 5 bases, the J end by 0 bases, with 12 bases between. CDR3 length: 15 amino acids. The germline CDR1 and CDR2 sequences are LNHNV and YYDKDF (reference sequence). The CDR3 loop is CATSRRQSSTDTQYF. CDR3 bases: TGTGCCACCAGCCGGCGACAGTCTAGCACAGATACGCAGTATTTT. Complete variable domain (other parts from reference TRBV15 and TRBJ2-3): DAMVIQNPRYQVTQFGKPVTLSCSQTLNHNVMYWYQQKSSQAPKLLFHYYDKDFNNEADTPDNFQSRRPNTSFCFLDIRSPGLGDTAMYLCATSRRQSSTDTQYFGPGTRLTVL.

In DNA, the CDR3 is TGTGCCAGCAGCGGACAGGGAGAAAAACTGTTTTTT. This codes for CASSGQGEKLFF. This sequence joins TRBV7-9 and TRBJ1-4, with 8 bases fitting TRBD1. The CDR3 sequence is 12 residues long. Germline lookup yields CDR1 SEHNR and CDR2 FQNEAQ (reference sequence). Trimming removed 5 bases from V and 8 bases from J; junction bases left unmatched: 1.

This clone was seen only once. The chain couples TRBV7-2 to TRBJ1-1; D gene unclear. The CDR3 covers 14 residues. The V gene lost 5 bases and the J gene lost 1 base, with 11 bases spanning the gap. Germline CDR1 reads SGHTA; CDR2 reads FQGNSA. The chain's CDR3 is CASSTRQANTEAFF. The CDR3 nucleotides are TGTGCCAGCAGCACGAGACAAGCGAACACTGAAGCTTTCTTT.

The J gene is TRBJ2-5, the V gene TRBV5-4; the D gene is possibly TRBD2 (6 bases). CDR3 length equals 13 residues. The germline V gene encodes CDR1 SGHNT and CDR2 YYREEE (reference sequence). V lost 4 bases to trimming and J lost 9 bases, with 16 bases between them. The CDR3 sequence is CASSPGTALAQYF. For the CDR3, the DNA is TGTGCCAGCAGCCCTGGGACTGCCCTAGCCCAGTACTTC.

The gene calls are TRBV21-1 and TRBJ2-1; TRBD1 is the table's D call and was not checked against the DNA. TRBV21-1 is given as a pseudogene. CDR3 size: 13 residues. CDR3 amino acids: CASRGHTDGEQFF. The CDR3 nucleotides read TGTGCCAGCAGGGGACATACCGACGGTGAGCAGTTCTTC.

This chain connects TRBV29-1 to TRBJ2-1, with 8 bases identical to TRBD2. Germline CDR1 SQVTM, CDR2 ANQGSEA. V lost 7 bases to trimming and J lost 1 base; unmatched junction nucleotides: 9. The CDR3 has 15 residues. CDR3 amino acids: CSAEGTSRSYNEQFF. CDR3 nucleotide sequence: TGCAGCGCCGAAGGGACTAGTAGGTCCTACAATGAGCAGTTCTTC.

The chain couples TRBV27 to TRBJ2-7; D call uncertain. V lost 6 bases, J lost 2 bases, and 14 bases lay in between. The CDR3 is made up of 14 amino acids. CDR1 and CDR2 (germline): MNHEY, SMNVEV (reference sequence). CDR3 DNA: TGTGCCAGCAGGGCTGCGGCAGGTACCTACGAGCAGTACTTC. The encoded protein is CASRAAAGTYEQYF.

Remarks on this clone: Other DNA sequences within the sample encode an identical CDR3. This chain joins TRBV27 and TRBJ1-1; 7 positions agree with TRBD1. Germline V gene lookup returns CDR1 MNHEY and CDR2 SMNVEV (reference sequence). The J segment lost 5 bases and the V segment lost 3 bases, leaving 6 bases of the junction unmatched. This CDR3 contains 14 residues. The CDR3 protein is CASSFRGGGTEAFF. CDR3 sequence (DNA): TGTGCCAGCAGTTTCAGAGGGGGCGGAACTGAAGCTTTCTTT.

This chain uses TRBV5-1 with TRBJ2-5; 7 bases fit TRBD2. The germline CDR1 and CDR2 sequences are SGHRS and YFSETQ. The CDR3 runs to 15 residues. The V and J ends lost 4 bases and 5 bases, in that order; junction bases with no gene match: 11. CDR3 sequence reads: CASSPDGREGETQYF. In DNA form, the CDR3 reads TGCGCCAGCAGCCCTGACGGAAGGGAGGGCGAGACCCAGTACTTC. The whole variable domain, filled in from reference TRBV5-1 and TRBJ2-5, reads KAGVTQTPRYLIKTRGQQVTLSCSPISGHRSVSWYQQTPGQGLQFLFEYFSETQRNKGNFPGRFSGRQFSNSRSEMNVSTLELGDSALYLCASSPDGREGETQYFGPGTRLLVL.